The following is a T cell receptor (beta chain) sequence with its context. No cognate antigen has been identified for it. Per-nucleotide qualities are absent, and no much larger clonotype sits a single base away. The germline V gene sets CDR1 to KGHSH and CDR2 to LQKENI. The CDR3 sequence holds 14 residues, the cysteine and phenylalanine included. Only the CDR3 DNA is retained, 42 bases long and in frame from the first base. Unmatched junction bases come to 5, with V trimmed by 3 bases and J by 5 bases. This record comes from a study of T cell responses to AZD1222 COVID-19 vaccine (dated by TCRdb to 2020 to 2022). Concerning the study at large: AZD1222 recipients given second doses at about 4 weeks or at about 12 weeks were pooled, since spike-specific TCR depth and breadth were not found to differ between the two schedules. A total of 233 trial participants underwent TCR sequencing, of whom about 200 had received two doses of AZD1222 and some 25 had received two doses of the MenACWY control vaccine. Enrollment into the trials was organized by age into subgroups of 18-55, 56-69 and 70-plus years, and those subgroups contained 148, 28 and 57 TCR-sequenced participants, respectively. Broader findings and caveats from the paper: Conclusions about previously exposed vaccinees were limited because only six AZD1222 recipients were SARS-CoV-2 seropositive at baseline. The vaccine-associated CD4 TCRs covered the entire spike protein, and the dominant responses fell in regions 160-218 and 743-854. Epitopes outside the regions mutated in the B.1.351 and B.1.1.7 variants were reportedly recognized by nearly half of the unique spike-specific TCRs. Because no samples from the day 14 peak response were available, repertoires could be characterized only after the peak T cell response. Spike-specific TCR breadth and depth rose significantly after two AZD1222 doses compared with day 0 and with MenACWY recipients. In the small 56-69-year group, the increase in depth fell short of significance, most likely because of low power. Participants were mostly white British and included more females than males, and it was suggested by the authors that clonal diversity may have been underestimated.

The time point label for this specimen denotes: baseline before first vaccination. The vaccinee samples were drawn from two UK trials, COV001 and COV002, one of which was a single-blind randomized controlled phase 2/3 trial testing AZD1222 (ChAdOx1 nCoV-19) in healthy adults. For TCRbeta chain sequencing, PBMC samples were collected from trial participants at day 0 and at day 28 after the second dose. The CDR3 regions of human TCRbeta chains were analyzed by immunosequencing. The authors processed their data as follows. Repertoire TCRs were checked for matches against a reference library of SARS-CoV-2-specific TCRs that had been generated using the MIRA antigen-specificity platform. Breadth was defined as the fraction of unique TCRs that were SARS-CoV-2-associated, and depth was defined as the fraction of total T cells that were SARS-CoV-2-associated. Using the MIRA data, every spike-specific TCR was mapped to the spike region that the TCR reacted to and assigned to either a CD4 or a CD8 class. Log10-transformed breadth and depth values were compared by one-way ANOVA with Sidak's multiple comparisons tests. TCRdb provides this immuneACCESS table in a form limited to in-frame rearrangements. Some clones are lacking; in checked studies, under half of them reflect an unresolved V gene, and why the rest are absent is not known. That table supplies the V and J calls and clone size; D and trimming were determined from the DNA. The sample yields roughly 99,000 clones; approximately 90% were counted once. The top ten clones comprise approximately 4% of the sample.

Sample: peripheral blood, taken on day 0 of AZD1222 vaccination. This TCR was recovered from an adult in good health. The chain is assembled from TRBV18 and TRBJ1-1; 8 nucleotides in the junction match TRBD1. The CDR3 protein: CASSPSGGGTEAFF. The bases are TGTGCCAGCTCACCTTCAGGGGGCGGGACTGAAGCTTTCTTT. The variable domain in full, with residues beyond the CDR3 obtained from the reference TRBV18 and TRBJ1-1 genes, is NAGVMQNPRHLVRRRGQEARLRCSPMKGHSHVYWYRQLPEEGLKFMVYLQKENIIDESGMPKERFSAEFPKEGPSILRIQQVVRGDSAAYFCASSPSGGGTEAFFGQGTRLTVV.